This T cell receptor beta chain was recovered during a study of T-cell memory formation after mild COVID-19. The study's findings and limits: Clones that got smaller from day 15 to 85 had even CD4/CD8, while clones growing later tipped toward CD4+.

It was 5'RACE with constant-segment primers that produced the TCR alpha and TCR beta cDNA libraries, which carried sample barcodes and UMIs. TCRdb redid the calling of the 5' RACE reads with MiXCR, one entry per CDR3 protein. The sample holds about 13,000 distinct CDR3 sequences, roughly 17% seen once. Many counts were recorded for this clonotype. Antigen: not known. CDR1 and CDR2 from the germline V gene are SGHTA and FQGNSA. V lost 1 base and J lost 5; bases outside the gene matches: 8. The CDR3 is 16 amino acids. The V gene is TRBV7-2, the J gene TRBJ2-5; 9 bases are shared with TRBD2. The sample comprised PBMCs or a T cell subset sorted from them (not recorded which). The clonotype was recovered from a man aged 18 to 29 who had mild COVID-19 (a few samples of this study predate the infection). Cell type and time point are not known. In nucleotides, the CDR3 is TGTGCCAGCAGCTTAGAATGGCGGGGGGGCTGGGAGACCCAGTACTTC. Translation: CASSLEWRGGWETQYF.